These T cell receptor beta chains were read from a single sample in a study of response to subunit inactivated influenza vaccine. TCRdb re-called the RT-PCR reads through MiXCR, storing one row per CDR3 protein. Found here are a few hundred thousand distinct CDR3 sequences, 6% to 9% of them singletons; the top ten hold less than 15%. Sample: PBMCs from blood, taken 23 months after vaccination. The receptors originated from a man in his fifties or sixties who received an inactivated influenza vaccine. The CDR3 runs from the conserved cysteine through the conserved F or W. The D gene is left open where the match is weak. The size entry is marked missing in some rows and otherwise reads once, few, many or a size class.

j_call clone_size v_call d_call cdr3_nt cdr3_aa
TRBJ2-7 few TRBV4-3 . TGCGCCAGCAGCCAATATATAGGACAGAACTCCTACGAGCAGTACTTC CASSQYIGQNSYEQYF
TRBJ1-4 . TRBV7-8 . TGTGCCAGCAGCCCCAGGCCGCCAGGGGCTGAAAAACTGTTTTTT CASSPRPPGAEKLFF
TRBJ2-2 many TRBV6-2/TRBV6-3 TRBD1 TGTGCCAGCAGCCAGGGGGCCGGGGAGCTGTTTTTT CASSQGAGELFF
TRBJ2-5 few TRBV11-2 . TGTGCCAGCAGCTTTCGGGGGCAACTAGCCAGCAGCTTCCAGACCCAGTACTTC CASSFRGQLASSFQTQYF
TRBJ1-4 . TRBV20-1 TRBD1 TGCAGTGCTGCTCGGCAGGGGGCGGGTGAAAAACTGTTTTTT CSAARQGAGEKLFF
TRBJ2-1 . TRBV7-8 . TGTGCCAGCAGCTCCATAGGACGGTTTCGGTCCCAGTTCTTC CASSSIGRFRSQFF
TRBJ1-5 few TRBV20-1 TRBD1 TGCAGTGCTAGAGATCGACAGGGGGCTAGTTTTGACGGCAATCAGCCCCAGCATTTT CSARDRQGASFDGNQPQHF
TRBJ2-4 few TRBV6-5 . TGTGCCAGCAGTTACTCTGGGTCCAAAAACATTCAGTACTTC CASSYSGSKNIQYF
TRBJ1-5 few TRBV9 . TGTGCCAGCAGCCCCGGACAGTCATATGGGAGTGCCCAGCATTTT CASSPGQSYGSAQHF
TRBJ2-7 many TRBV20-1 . TGCAGTGCTAGAGATCGAGCAGGGGTGTACGAGCAGTACTTC CSARDRAGVYEQYF
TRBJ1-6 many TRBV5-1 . TGCGCCAGCAGCTTGGAGGACAGTTATAATTCACCCCTCCACTTT CASSLEDSYNSPLHF
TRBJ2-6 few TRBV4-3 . TGCGCCAGCAGCCAGGCCATATCAGGCTCTGGGGCCAACGTCCTGACTTTC CASSQAISGSGANVLTF
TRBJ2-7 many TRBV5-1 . TGCGCCAGCAGCGACCCGCCGAGTTACGAGCAGTACTTC CASSDPPSYEQYF
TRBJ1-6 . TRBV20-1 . TGCAGTGCGAGAACGGGGTCAAACAATTCACCCCTCCACTTT CSARTGSNNSPLHF
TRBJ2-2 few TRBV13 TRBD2 TGTGCCAGCAGCTTTCCTAGCGGGAGGAACGGGGAGCTGTTTTTT CASSFPSGRNGELFF
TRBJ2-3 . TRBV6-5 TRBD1 TGTGCCAGCAGCTTACAGGGGTTGAGTCCAGATACGCAGTATTTT CASSLQGLSPDTQYF
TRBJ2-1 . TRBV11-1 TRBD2 TGTGCCAGCAGCTTAGTGGTTGGGAGGGCGCGGCTAGCGGGAGGCTACAATGAGCAGTTCTTC CASSLVVGRARLAGGYNEQFF
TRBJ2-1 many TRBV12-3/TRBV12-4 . TGTGCCAGCACCCCCGCGGAAGGGGAGCAGTTCTTC CASTPAEGEQFF
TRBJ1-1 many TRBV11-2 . TGTGCCAGCAGCTTATTGAGTCGTGGCACTGAAGCTTTCTTT CASSLLSRGTEAFF
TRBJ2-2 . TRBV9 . TGTGCCAGCAGCGTACCTCAGGGGGGAAGAAGGAACACCGGGGAGCTGTTTTTT CASSVPQGGRRNTGELFF
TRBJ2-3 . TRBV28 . TGTGCCAGCAGTTTAATTGACCGGGGGAGTATCACAGATACGCAGTATTTT CASSLIDRGSITDTQYF
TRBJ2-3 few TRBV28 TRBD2 TGTGCCAGCAGACCCGGGGTAGCGGGAGTGAGAGTGGCAGATACGCAGTATTTT CASRPGVAGVRVADTQYF
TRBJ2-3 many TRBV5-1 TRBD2 TGCGCCAGCAGCTTTAGCGGGGGGGCCAAAGATACGCAGTATTTT CASSFSGGAKDTQYF
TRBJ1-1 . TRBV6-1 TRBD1 TGTGCCAGCAGTGAAGCGAGACAGGGGGCCAGTGAAGCTTTCTTT CASSEARQGASEAFF
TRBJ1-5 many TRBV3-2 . TGTGCCAGCAGCCAAGAATTTCGGGGACCGAACAATCAGCCCCAGCATTTT CASSQEFRGPNNQPQHF
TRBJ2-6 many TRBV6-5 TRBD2 TGTGCCAGCAGTTACGACCCCCAGGGAGGGGCCTCTGGGGCCAACGTCCTGACTTTC CASSYDPQGGASGANVLTF
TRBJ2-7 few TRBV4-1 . TGCGCCAGCAGCCGTATTGGGAAGGAGCAGTACTTC CASSRIGKEQYF
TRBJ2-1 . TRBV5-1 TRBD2 TGCGCCAGCAGCTCCGGGACTAGCGGAATTAATGAGCAGTTCTTC CASSSGTSGINEQFF
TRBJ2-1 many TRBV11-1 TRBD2 TGTGCCAGCAGCCGAACTAGCGGGGCCTACAATGAGCAGTTCTTC CASSRTSGAYNEQFF